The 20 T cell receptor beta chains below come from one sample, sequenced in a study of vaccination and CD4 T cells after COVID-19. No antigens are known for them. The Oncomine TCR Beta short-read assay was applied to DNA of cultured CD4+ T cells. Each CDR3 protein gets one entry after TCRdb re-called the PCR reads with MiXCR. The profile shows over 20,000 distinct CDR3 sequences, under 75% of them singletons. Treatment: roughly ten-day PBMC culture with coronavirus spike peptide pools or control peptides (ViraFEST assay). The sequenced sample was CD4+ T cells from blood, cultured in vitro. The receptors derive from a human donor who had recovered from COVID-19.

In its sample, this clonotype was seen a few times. This CDR3 is CAWSPTLGRGDTEAFF. The CDR3, as DNA: TGTGCCTGGAGTCCCACCTTAGGGAGGGGTGACACTGAAGCTTTCTTT. This sequence joins TRBV30 and TRBJ1-1, with D possibly matching TRBD1 (5 bases). Per the germline V gene, CDR1 is GTSNPN and CDR2 is SVGIG (reference sequence). The V end lost 2 bases, the J end lost 3 bases, and 19 bases lay between the germline ends. The length of the CDR3 is 16 residues.

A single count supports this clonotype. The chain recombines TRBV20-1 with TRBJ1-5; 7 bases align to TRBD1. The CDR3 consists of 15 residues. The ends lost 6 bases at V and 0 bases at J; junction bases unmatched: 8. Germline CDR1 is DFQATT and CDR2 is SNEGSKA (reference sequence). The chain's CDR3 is CSARRTGYSNQPQHF. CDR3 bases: TGCAGTGCCCGACGGACAGGTTATAGCAATCAGCCCCAGCATTTT.

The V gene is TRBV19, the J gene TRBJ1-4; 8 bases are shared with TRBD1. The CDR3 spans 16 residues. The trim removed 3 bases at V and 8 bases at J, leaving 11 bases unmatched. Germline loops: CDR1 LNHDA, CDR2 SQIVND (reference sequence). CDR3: CASSIVVGTGREKLFF. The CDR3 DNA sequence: TGTGCCAGTAGTATTGTGGTGGGGACAGGAAGAGAAAAACTGTTTTTT.

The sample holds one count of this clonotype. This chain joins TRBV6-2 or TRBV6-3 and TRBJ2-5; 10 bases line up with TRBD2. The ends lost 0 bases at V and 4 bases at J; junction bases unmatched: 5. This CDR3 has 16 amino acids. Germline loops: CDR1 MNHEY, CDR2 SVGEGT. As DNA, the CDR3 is TGTGCCAGCAGTTACTCGAGGCTAGCGGGAGTAGAGACCCAGTACTTC. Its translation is CASSYSRLAGVETQYF.

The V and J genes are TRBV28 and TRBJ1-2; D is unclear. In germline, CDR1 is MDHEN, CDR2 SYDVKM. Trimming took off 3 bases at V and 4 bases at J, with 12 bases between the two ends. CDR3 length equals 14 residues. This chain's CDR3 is CASSFSGYTYGYTF. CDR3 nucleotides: TGTGCCAGCAGTTTTTCAGGTTATACCTATGGCTACACCTTC.

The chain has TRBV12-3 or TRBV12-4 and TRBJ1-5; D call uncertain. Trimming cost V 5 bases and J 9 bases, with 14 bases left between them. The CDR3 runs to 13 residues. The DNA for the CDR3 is TGTGCCAGCAGTCCTCAGAAGGAGTTGCCCCAGCATTTT. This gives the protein CASSPQKELPQHF.

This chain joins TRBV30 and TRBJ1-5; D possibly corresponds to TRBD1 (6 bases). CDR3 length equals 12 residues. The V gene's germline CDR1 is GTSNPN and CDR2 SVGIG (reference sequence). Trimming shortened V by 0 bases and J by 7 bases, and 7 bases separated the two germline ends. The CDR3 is CAWSVQGQPQHF. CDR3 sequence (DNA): TGTGCCTGGAGTGTACAGGGACAGCCCCAGCATTTT.

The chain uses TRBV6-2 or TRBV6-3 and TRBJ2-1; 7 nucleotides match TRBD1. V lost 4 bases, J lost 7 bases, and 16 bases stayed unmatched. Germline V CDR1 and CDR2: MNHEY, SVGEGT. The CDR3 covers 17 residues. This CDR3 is CASSSRPRTRGKNEQFF. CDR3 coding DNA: TGTGCCAGCAGTTCCAGGCCGCGAACCAGGGGGAAGAATGAGCAGTTCTTC.

Written as DNA, the CDR3 is TGTGCCAGCAGCCTTCGGGCAGGGAAAGTCACAGATACGCAGTATTTT. This codes for CASSLRAGKVTDTQYF. The chain combines TRBV6-1 with TRBJ2-3; TRBD1 is a possible D gene (5 bases). V dropped 6 bases and J dropped 2 bases, with 18 bases sitting between them. Germline CDR1 MNHNS, CDR2 SASEGT. The CDR3 is 16 amino acids.

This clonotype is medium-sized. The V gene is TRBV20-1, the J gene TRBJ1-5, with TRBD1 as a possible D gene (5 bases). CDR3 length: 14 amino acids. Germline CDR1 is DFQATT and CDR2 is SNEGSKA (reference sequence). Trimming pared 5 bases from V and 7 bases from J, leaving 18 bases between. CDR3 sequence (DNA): TGCAGTGCTCCCCCGGACACCGTGGGACAGCCCCAGCATTTT. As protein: CSAPPDTVGQPQHF.

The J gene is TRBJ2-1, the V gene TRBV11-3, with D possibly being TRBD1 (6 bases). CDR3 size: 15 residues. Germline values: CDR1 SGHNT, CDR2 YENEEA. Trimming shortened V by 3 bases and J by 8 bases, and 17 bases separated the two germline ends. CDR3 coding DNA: TGTGCCAGCAGCTTTGGTCGGGCCAGGGGCCATGAGCAGTTCTTC. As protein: CASSFGRARGHEQFF.

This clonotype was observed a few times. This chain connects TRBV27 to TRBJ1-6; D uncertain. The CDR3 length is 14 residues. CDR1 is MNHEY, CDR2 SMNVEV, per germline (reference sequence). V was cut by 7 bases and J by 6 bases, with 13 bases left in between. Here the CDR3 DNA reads TGTGCCAGCACCATGGCTAGTCTTAATTCACCCCTCCACTTT. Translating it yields CASTMASLNSPLHF.

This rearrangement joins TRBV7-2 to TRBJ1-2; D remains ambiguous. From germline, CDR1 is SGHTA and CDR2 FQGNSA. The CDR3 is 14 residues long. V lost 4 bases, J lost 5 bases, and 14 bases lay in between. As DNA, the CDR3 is TGTGCCAGCAGCTCCTCGGCGGGGAGTTATGGCTACACCTTC. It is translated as CASSSSAGSYGYTF.

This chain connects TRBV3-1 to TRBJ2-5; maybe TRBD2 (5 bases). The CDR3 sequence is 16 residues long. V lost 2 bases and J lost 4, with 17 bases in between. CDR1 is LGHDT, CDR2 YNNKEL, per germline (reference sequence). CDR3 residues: CASSQRGLGLRETQYF. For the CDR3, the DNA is TGTGCCAGCAGCCAACGGGGTTTAGGTCTGAGAGAGACCCAGTACTTC.

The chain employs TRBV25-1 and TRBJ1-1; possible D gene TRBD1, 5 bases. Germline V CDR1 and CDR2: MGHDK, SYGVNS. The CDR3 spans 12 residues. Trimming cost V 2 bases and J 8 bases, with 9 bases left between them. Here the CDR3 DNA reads TGTGCCAGCAGTGAAGCAGGGCGGGAAGCTTTCTTT. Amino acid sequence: CASSEAGREAFF. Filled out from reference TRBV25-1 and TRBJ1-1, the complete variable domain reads EADIYQTPRYLVIGTGKKITLECSQTMGHDKMYWYQQDPGMELHLIHYSYGVNSTEKGDLSSESTVSRIRTEHFPLTLESARPSHTSQYLCASSEAGREAFFGQGTRLTVV.

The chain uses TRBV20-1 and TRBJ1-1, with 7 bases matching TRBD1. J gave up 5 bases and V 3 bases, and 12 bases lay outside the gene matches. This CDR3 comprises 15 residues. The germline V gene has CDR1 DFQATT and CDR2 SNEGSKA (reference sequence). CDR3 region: CSARAPTGTKTEAFF. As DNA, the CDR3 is TGCAGTGCTAGGGCCCCGACAGGGACGAAGACTGAAGCTTTCTTT.

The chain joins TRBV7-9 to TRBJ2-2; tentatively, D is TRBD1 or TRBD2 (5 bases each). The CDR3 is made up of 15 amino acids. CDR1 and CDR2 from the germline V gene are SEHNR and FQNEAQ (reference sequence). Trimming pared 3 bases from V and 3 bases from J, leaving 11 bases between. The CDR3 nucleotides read TGTGCCAGCAGCTTCGAAGGGACGGACACCGGGGAGCTGTTTTTT. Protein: CASSFEGTDTGELFF. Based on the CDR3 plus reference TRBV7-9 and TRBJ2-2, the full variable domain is DTGVSQNPRHKITKRGQNVTFRCDPISEHNRLYWYRQTLGQGPEFLTYFQNEAQLEKSRLLSDRFSAERPKGSFSTLEIQRTEQGDSAMYLCASSFEGTDTGELFFGEGSRLTVL.

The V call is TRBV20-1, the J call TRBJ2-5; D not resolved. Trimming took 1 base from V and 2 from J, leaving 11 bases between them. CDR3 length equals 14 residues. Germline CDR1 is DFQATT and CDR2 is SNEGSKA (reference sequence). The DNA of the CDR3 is TGCAGTGCTAGAGTCCCTATGAGACAAGAGACCCAGTACTTC. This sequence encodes CSARVPMRQETQYF.

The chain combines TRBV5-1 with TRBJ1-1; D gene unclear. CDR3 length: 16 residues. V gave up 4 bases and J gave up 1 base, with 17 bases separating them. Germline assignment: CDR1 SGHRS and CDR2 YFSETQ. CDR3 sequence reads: CASSPLGPGGNTEAFF. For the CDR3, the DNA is TGCGCCAGCAGCCCACTCGGGCCGGGTGGGAACACTGAAGCTTTCTTT.

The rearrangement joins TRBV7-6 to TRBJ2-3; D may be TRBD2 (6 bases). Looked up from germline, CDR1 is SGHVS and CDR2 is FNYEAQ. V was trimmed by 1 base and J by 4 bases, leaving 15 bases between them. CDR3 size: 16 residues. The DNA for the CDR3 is TGTGCCAGCAGCTTAGTCGGGGGTAGTAGGTCAGATACGCAGTATTTT. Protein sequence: CASSLVGGSRSDTQYF.